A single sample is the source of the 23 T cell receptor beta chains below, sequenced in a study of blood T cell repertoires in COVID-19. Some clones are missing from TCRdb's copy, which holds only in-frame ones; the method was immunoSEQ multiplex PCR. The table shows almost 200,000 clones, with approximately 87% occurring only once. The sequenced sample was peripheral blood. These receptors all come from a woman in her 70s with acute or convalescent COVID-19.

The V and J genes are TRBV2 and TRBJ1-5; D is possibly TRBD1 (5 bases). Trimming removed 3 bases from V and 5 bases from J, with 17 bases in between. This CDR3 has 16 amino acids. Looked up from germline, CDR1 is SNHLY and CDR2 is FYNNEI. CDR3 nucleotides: TGTGCCAGCAGTGAGACAGAACCCACGGGCGATCAGCCCCAGCATTTT. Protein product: CASSETEPTGDQPQHF. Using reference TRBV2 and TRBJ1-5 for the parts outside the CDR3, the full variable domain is EPEVTQTPSHQVTQMGQEVILRCVPISNHLYFYWYRQILGQKVEFLVSFYNNEISEKSEIFDDQFSVERPDGSNFTLKIRSTKLEDSAMYFCASSETEPTGDQPQHFGDGTRLSIL.

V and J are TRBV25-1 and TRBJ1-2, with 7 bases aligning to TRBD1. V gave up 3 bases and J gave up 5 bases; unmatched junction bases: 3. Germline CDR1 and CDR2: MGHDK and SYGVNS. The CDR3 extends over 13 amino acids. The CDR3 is CASSEGQTYGYTF. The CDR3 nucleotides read TGTGCCAGCAGTGAGGGACAGACATATGGCTACACCTTC.

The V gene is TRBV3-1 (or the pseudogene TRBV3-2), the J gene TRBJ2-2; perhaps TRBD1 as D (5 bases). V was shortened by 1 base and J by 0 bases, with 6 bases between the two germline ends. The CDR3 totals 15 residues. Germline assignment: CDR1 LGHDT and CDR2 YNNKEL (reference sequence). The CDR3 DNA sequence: TGTGCCAGCAGCCAAGGACAGCCGAACACCGGGGAGCTGTTTTTT. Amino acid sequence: CASSQGQPNTGELFF.

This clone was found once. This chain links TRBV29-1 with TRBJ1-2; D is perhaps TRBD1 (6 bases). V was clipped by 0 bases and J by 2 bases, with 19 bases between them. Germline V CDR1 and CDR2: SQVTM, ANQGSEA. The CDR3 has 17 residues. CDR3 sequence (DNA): TGCAGCGTTGAAGATCTAGGGGGACACCTCAAGAACTATGGCTACACCTTC. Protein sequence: CSVEDLGGHLKNYGYTF.

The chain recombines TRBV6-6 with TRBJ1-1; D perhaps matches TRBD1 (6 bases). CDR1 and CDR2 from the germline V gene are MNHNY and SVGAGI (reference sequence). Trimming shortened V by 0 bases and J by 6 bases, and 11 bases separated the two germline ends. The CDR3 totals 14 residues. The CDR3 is CASSYSTGAAEAFF. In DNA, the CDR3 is TGTGCCAGCAGTTACTCGACAGGAGCGGCTGAAGCTTTCTTT.

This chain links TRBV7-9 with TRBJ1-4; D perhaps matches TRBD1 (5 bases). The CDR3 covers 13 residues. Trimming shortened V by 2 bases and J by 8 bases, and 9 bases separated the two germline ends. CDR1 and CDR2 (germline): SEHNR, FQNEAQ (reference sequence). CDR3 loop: CASSLQGAEKLFF. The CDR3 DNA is TGTGCCAGCAGCTTACAGGGTGCAGAAAAACTGTTTTTT. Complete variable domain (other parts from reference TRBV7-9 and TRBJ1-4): DTGVSQNPRHKITKRGQNVTFRCDPISEHNRLYWYRQTLGQGPEFLTYFQNEAQLEKSRLLSDRFSAERPKGSFSTLEIQRTEQGDSAMYLCASSLQGAEKLFFGSGTQLSVL.

CDR3 amino acids: CASSRTLDEQYF. The CDR3 DNA follows: TGTGCCAGCAGCCGCACCCTAGACGAGCAGTACTTC. This chain links TRBV5-6 with TRBJ2-7; D not certain. This CDR3 comprises 12 residues. V lost 4 bases and J lost 5, with 10 bases in between. The germline CDR1 and CDR2 sequences are SGHDT and YYEEEE.

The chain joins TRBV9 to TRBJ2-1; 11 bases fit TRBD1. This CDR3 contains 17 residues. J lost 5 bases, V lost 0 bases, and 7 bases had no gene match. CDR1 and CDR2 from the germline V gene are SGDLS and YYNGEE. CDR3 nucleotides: TGTGCCAGCAGCGTAGGAGGTAGGGACAGGGGGAACAATGAGCAGTTCTTC. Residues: CASSVGGRDRGNNEQFF. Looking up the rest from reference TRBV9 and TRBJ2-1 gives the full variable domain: DSGVTQTPKHLITATGQRVTLRCSPRSGDLSVYWYQQSLDQGLQFLIQYYNGEERAKGNILERFSAQQFPDLHSELNLSSLELGDSALYFCASSVGGRDRGNNEQFFGPGTRLTVL.

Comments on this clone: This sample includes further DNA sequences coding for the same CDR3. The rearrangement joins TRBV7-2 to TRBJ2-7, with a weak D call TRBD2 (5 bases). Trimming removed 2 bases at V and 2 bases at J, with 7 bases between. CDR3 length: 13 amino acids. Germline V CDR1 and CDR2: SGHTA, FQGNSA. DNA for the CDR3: TGTGCCAGCAGCTTACCGGGGACCTACGAGCAGTACTTC. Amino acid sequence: CASSLPGTYEQYF. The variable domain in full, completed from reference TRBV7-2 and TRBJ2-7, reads GAGVSQSPSNKVTEKGKDVELRCDPISGHTALYWYRQSLGQGLEFLIYFQGNSAPDKSGLPSDRFSAERTGGSVSTLTIQRTQQEDSAVYLCASSLPGTYEQYFGPGTRLTVT.

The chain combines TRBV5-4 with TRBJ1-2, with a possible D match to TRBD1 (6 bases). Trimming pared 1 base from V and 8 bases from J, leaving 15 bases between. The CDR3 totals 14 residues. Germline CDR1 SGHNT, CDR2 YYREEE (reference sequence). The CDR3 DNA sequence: TGTGCCAGCAGCTTGACAGGGAGCATGAGCGGCTACACCTTC. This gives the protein CASSLTGSMSGYTF.

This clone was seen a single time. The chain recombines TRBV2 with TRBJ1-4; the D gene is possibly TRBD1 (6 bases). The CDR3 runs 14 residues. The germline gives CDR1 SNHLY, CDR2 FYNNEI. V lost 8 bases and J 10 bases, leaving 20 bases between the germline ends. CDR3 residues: CASRGGLTRGKLFF. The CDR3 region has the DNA TGTGCCAGCCGGGGGGGGCTGACCCGCGGAAAACTGTTTTTT.

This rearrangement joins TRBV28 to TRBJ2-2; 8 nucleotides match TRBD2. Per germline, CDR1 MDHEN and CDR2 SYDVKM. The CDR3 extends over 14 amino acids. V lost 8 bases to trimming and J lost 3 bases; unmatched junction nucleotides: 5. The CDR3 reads CASARRGDTGELFF. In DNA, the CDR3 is TGTGCCAGCGCCAGGCGGGGGGACACCGGGGAGCTGTTTTTT.

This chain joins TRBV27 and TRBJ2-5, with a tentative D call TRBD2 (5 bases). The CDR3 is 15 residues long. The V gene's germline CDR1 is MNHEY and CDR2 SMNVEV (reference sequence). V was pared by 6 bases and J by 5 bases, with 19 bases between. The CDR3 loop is CASRVLGVHGETQYF. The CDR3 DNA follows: TGTGCCAGCAGGGTACTAGGTGTCCACGGGGAGACCCAGTACTTC.

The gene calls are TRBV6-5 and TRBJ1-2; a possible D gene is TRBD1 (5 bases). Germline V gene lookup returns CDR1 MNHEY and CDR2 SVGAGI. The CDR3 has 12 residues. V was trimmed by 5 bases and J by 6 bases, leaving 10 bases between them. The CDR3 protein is CASSTTVNGYTF. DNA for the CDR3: TGTGCCAGCAGTACGACAGTGAATGGCTACACCTTC.

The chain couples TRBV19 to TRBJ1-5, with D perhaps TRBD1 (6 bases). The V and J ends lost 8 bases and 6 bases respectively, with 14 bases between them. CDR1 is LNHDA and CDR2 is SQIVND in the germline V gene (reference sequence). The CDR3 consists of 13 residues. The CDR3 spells CASARGGGQPQHF. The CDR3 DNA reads TGTGCCAGTGCGAGGGGAGGGGGTCAGCCCCAGCATTTT.

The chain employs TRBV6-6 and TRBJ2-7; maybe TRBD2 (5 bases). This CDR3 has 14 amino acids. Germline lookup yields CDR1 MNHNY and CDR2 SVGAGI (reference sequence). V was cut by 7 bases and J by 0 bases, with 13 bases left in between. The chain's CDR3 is CASTGGLLSYEQYF. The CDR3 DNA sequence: TGTGCCAGCACAGGAGGACTCCTCTCCTACGAGCAGTACTTC.

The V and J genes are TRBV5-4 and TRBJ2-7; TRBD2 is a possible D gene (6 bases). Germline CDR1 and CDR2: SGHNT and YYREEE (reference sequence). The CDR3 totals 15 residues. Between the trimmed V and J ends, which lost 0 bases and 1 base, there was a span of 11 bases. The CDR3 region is CASSLESGGSYEQYF. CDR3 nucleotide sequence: TGTGCCAGCAGCTTGGAGAGCGGAGGGTCCTACGAGCAGTACTTC.

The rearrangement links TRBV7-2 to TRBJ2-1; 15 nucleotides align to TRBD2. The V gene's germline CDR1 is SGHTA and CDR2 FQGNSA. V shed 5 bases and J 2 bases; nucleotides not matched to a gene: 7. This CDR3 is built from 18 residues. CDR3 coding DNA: TGTGCCAGCAGCCCTAGGACTAGCGGGAGGGCGACCTACAATGAGCAGTTCTTC. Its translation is CASSPRTSGRATYNEQFF.

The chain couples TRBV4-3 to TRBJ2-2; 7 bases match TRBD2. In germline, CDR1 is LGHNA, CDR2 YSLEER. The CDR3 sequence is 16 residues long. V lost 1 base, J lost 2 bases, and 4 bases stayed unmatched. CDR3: CASSQVPAGNTGELFF. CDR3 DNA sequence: TGCGCCAGCAGCCAAGTCCCAGCGGGAAACACCGGGGAGCTGTTTTTT.

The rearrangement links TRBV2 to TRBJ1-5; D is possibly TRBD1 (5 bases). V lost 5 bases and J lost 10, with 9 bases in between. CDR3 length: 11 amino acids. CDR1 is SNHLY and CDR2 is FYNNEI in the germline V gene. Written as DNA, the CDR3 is TGTGCCAGCAGTCAGGGTGGACCCCAGCATTTT. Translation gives CASSQGGPQHF.

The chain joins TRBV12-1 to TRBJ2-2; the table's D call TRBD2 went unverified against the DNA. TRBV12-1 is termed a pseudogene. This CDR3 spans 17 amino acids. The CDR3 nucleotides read TGTGCCAGCAGCTTTGCGCGGAGGGAAGGAAACACCGGGGAGCTGTTTTTT. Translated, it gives CASSFARREGNTGELFF.

CDR3 amino acids: CASNPTPSSGANVLTF. The CDR3, as DNA: TGTGCCAGCAATCCCACTCCGAGCTCTGGGGCCAACGTCCTGACTTTC. The chain carries TRBV2 and TRBJ2-6; no firm D call. V shed 7 bases and J shed 0 bases, with 13 bases lying between them. This CDR3 spans 16 amino acids. CDR1 is SNHLY and CDR2 is FYNNEI in the germline V gene.

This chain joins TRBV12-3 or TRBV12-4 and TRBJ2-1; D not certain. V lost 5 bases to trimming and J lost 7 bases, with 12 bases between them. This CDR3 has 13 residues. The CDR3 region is CASSPTLANEQFF. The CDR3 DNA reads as TGTGCCAGCAGTCCGACCTTAGCAAATGAGCAGTTCTTC.